This T cell receptor beta chain was identified in a study of regulatory T cells in long-lasting Graves disease. This clonotype was recorded at least ten times. Its antigen is still unknown. Study-level findings and limits: Persistent patients shared more public clonotypes (around 3,000) than new patients (more than 900).

Time point specified: newly diagnosed GD, antithyroid drugs for less than 3 months. With RNA extracted from PBMCs as input, the TCR library was made. Both iRepertoire HTBI primers and Arm-PCR of CDR3 regions were used to build the TCR beta libraries. Authors' data handling: Samples revealed approximately 60 TRBV and over 12 TRBJ segments. TCRdb reprocessed the multiplex PCR reads with MiXCR, giving one entry per CDR3 protein. The V and J calls follow TCRdb's processing rather than the paper's. This repertoire shows some 250,000 distinct CDR3 sequences, around a sixth found once; its top ten account for 12% to 15%. This CDR3 is 15 amino acids long. The V gene's germline CDR1 is LGHDT and CDR2 YNNKEL (reference sequence). The V gene lost 2 bases and the J gene lost 8 bases, with 16 bases spanning the gap. These sequences were also reported in another study, on T cells in Graves' hyperthyroidism and ophthalmopathy. As that report states: Primed by the HTBI set, a first-round RT-PCR was run on the TCR CDR3.

The V and J genes are TRBV3-1 and TRBJ2-1; D might be TRBD2 (5 bases). The specimen comprised peripheral blood mononuclear cells (PBMCs), sampled at new diagnosis, from a patient treated with antithyroid drugs. The clonotype comes from a woman in her 30s with Graves disease. The DNA for the CDR3 is TGTGCCAGCAGCCAAAGCCCGTCGGGGTCGGATGAGCAGTTCTTC. The encoded protein is CASSQSPSGSDEQFF.